This T cell receptor beta chain was captured in a study of early T cells in non-severe SARS-CoV-2 infection. This clonotype was found a few times. TCRdb reanalysed the 5' RACE reads using MiXCR and keeps one entry per CDR3 protein. The top ten clones hold 6.5% to 9% of a sample with 75,000 to 100,000 distinct CDR3 sequences, about an eighth of them seen once. CDR3 length: 13 amino acids. The germline V gene encodes CDR1 SQVTM and CDR2 ANQGSEA. Germline trimming cut 6 bases from V and 1 base from J; bases unmatched to any gene: 4. The chain joins TRBV29-1 to TRBJ1-2; 8 bases are shared with TRBD1. The origin of this receptor is an adult who was a healthcare worker with PCR-confirmed SARS-CoV-2 infection or an uninfected control (not recorded which). Sequencing was done on a sample of whole blood. In DNA, the CDR3 is TGCAGCGTGGACAGGGTTGATAACTATGGCTACACCTTC. Its translation: CSVDRVDNYGYTF.